The 23 T cell receptor beta chains below all came from one sample that was sequenced in a study of spatial heterogeneity in lung cancer. Documented time point: sample taken at primary tumor resection. Frozen PBMC, nontumor lung or tumor provided whole RNA, which was sequenced unsorted. TCRdb re-called the 5' RACE reads through MiXCR, storing one row per CDR3 protein. The table shows roughly 54,000 distinct CDR3 sequences, with roughly 7.2% occurring only once. Sequenced here: PBMCs, sampled at surgery. The receptors derive from a female donor with early-stage non-small cell lung cancer.

This chain uses TRBV3-1 with TRBJ2-2; no reliable D call. Trimming shortened V by 0 bases and J by 6 bases, and 8 bases separated the two germline ends. The CDR3 covers 14 residues. Germline CDR1 LGHDT, CDR2 YNNKEL (reference sequence). In DNA form, the CDR3 reads TGTGCCAGCAGCCAAGAGTTAGTTTCCGGGGAGCTGTTTTTT. This codes for CASSQELVSGELFF.

The rearrangement joins TRBV19 to TRBJ2-3, with D unclear. The CDR3 has 12 residues. CDR1 and CDR2 (germline): LNHDA, SQIVND (reference sequence). Trimming took off 7 bases at V and 4 bases at J, with 9 bases between the two ends. CDR3 protein: CASKDLADTQYF. Written as DNA, the CDR3 is TGTGCCAGTAAAGATTTGGCAGATACGCAGTATTTT.

About this clonotype itself: The junction departs from germline at one end; a sequencing error may be responsible. CDR3 sequence (DNA): TGTGCCAGCAGCTCCAGCGGGGGCGAGCTCTTC. It encodes CASSSSGGELF. The chain has TRBV7-2 and TRBJ2-1, with 8 positions matching TRBD2. This CDR3 is built from 11 residues. Germline V CDR1 and CDR2: SGHTA, FQGNSA.

This clonotype was seen a few times. This chain links TRBV6-6 with TRBJ1-6, with D uncertain. Trimming shortened V by 6 bases and J by 7 bases, and 16 bases separated the two germline ends. From germline, CDR1 is MNHNY and CDR2 SVGAGI (reference sequence). This CDR3 contains 15 residues. In DNA, the CDR3 is TGTGCCAGCAGCTATACTCCTGGCGGAAATTCACCCCTCCACTTT. This translates into CASSYTPGGNSPLHF.

This clonotype was recorded at least ten times. This chain connects TRBV5-1 to TRBJ2-2; D remains ambiguous. Per the germline V gene, CDR1 is SGHRS and CDR2 is YFSETQ. The CDR3 runs to 13 residues. Trimming took off 0 bases at V and 5 bases at J, with 5 bases between the two ends. The chain's CDR3 is CASSLVGTGELFF. The CDR3, as DNA: TGCGCCAGCAGCTTGGTAGGGACCGGGGAGCTGTTTTTT.

This chain uses TRBV30 with TRBJ1-2; maybe TRBD1 (5 bases). Germline V CDR1 and CDR2: GTSNPN, SVGIG (reference sequence). Trimming took off 2 bases at V and 3 bases at J, with 13 bases between the two ends. The CDR3 has 14 amino acids. CDR3 in DNA: TGTGCCTGGAGTAACCTGGGGCTTGACTATGGCTACACCTTC. Protein product: CAWSNLGLDYGYTF.

The CDR3 here is CASSPGQGVGIEAFF. CDR3 nucleotides: TGTGCCAGCAGCCCGGGACAGGGTGTAGGAATTGAAGCTTTCTTT. V usage is TRBV7-9 and J usage is TRBJ1-1, with 9 bases aligning to TRBD1. The ends lost 5 bases at V and 7 bases at J; junction bases unmatched: 11. Germline CDR1 is SEHNR and CDR2 is FQNEAQ (reference sequence). CDR3 length: 15 residues. The full variable domain, rest sourced from reference TRBV7-9 and TRBJ1-1, is DTGVSQNPRHKITKRGQNVTFRCDPISEHNRLYWYRQTLGQGPEFLTYFQNEAQLEKSRLLSDRFSAERPKGSFSTLEIQRTEQGDSAMYLCASSPGQGVGIEAFFGQGTRLTVV.

This clonotype was seen at least ten times. The chain uses TRBV6-2 or TRBV6-3 and TRBJ1-1, with no clear D. CDR1 is MNHEY, CDR2 SVGEGT, per germline. This CDR3 is built from 14 residues. Trimming stripped 5 bases from V and 11 bases from J, with 21 bases between. CDR3 region: CASSLLTGRLGAFF. The CDR3 DNA reads as TGTGCCAGCAGTCTCCTCACCGGACGGCTGGGGGCTTTCTTT.

This clonotype has ten or more counts. Mismatch with germline at one junction end may stem from a read error. The chain carries TRBV20-1 and TRBJ2-1; D tentatively fits TRBD1 or TRBD2 (5 bases each). Per germline, CDR1 DFQATT and CDR2 SNEGSKA (reference sequence). The CDR3 length is 13 residues. The CDR3 DNA reads as TGCAGTGCCCCGCCGACGGGTCGCCTTACGGGGCTCTTC. Its protein product is CSAPPTGRLTGLF.

This clonotype showed up many times. The chain links TRBV11-2 to TRBJ2-1; a weak D match, TRBD1 (5 bases). The V and J ends lost 2 bases and 8 bases respectively, with 13 bases between them. The length of the CDR3 is 14 residues. Germline-derived CDR1 and CDR2 are SGHAT and FQNNGV. CDR3 nucleotide sequence: TGTGCCAGCAGCTTACTAGGGGCCATCGATGAGCAGTTCTTC. As protein: CASSLLGAIDEQFF.

This clonotype was counted ten times or more. The chain recombines TRBV11-1 with TRBJ2-6, with D possibly being TRBD1 (5 bases). With 5 bases removed from V and 4 bases from J, the gap between germline ends came to 12 bases. This CDR3 is 15 amino acids long. Looked up from germline, CDR1 is SGHAT and CDR2 is FQDESV (reference sequence). The CDR3, as DNA: TGTGCCAGCAGCCGAGGACACGCGGGGGCCAACGTCCTGACTTTC. This gives the protein CASSRGHAGANVLTF.

This clonotype has only a few counts. CDR3 coding DNA: TGTGCCAGCAGCCCCTCGTTAAGCCCACTGACTGGCGAGACCCAGTACTTC. Encoded protein: CASSPSLSPLTGETQYF. The chain has TRBV7-9 and TRBJ2-5; D is uncertain. Germline loops: CDR1 SEHNR, CDR2 FQNEAQ (reference sequence). V shed 5 bases and J shed 5 bases, with 24 bases lying between them. CDR3 length equals 17 residues.

The V call is TRBV4-3, the J call TRBJ2-4; TRBD2 might be the D (6 bases). The V end lost 3 bases, the J end lost 6 bases, and 18 bases lay between the germline ends. The germline V gene encodes CDR1 LGHNA and CDR2 YSLEER. There are 16 residues in the CDR3. CDR3 amino acids: CASSHGRDSGRNIQYF. The DNA of the CDR3 is TGCGCCAGCAGCCATGGACGGGACTCTGGACGAAACATTCAGTACTTC.

The chain links TRBV28 to TRBJ2-5; TRBD2 aligns across 7 bases. The CDR3 loop spans 15 amino acids. Trimming removed 7 bases from V and 2 bases from J; junction bases left unmatched: 10. Germline CDR1 and CDR2: MDHEN and SYDVKM. The CDR3 spells CASTLSGLGQETQYF. For the CDR3, the DNA is TGTGCCAGCACCCTCTCCGGACTAGGGCAAGAGACCCAGTACTTC.

This clonotype was counted between two and nine times. This rearrangement joins TRBV12-3 or TRBV12-4 to TRBJ1-5; 7 bases are a match to TRBD1. V shed 6 bases, J shed 0 bases, and the junction held 2 bases outside the gene matches. This CDR3 is 14 amino acids long. Here the CDR3 DNA reads TGTGCCAGCAGCACAGGGGATAGCAATCAGCCCCAGCATTTT. Translation: CASSTGDSNQPQHF.

The table lists this clonotype with many counts. The V gene is TRBV4-2, the J gene TRBJ2-3; 9 positions agree with TRBD2. The CDR3 has 16 amino acids. Losses at the gene ends were 3 bases for V and 0 bases for J; bases not matched to a gene: 4. Germline-derived CDR1 and CDR2 are LGHNA and YNFKEQ. The CDR3 region has the DNA TGTGCCAGCAGCCAGGCCCTAGCGGGGAGCACAGATACGCAGTATTTT. Translation gives CASSQALAGSTDTQYF.

The chain joins TRBV6-1 to TRBJ2-1, with D unresolved. The germline gives CDR1 MNHNS, CDR2 SASEGT. V was shortened by 2 bases and J by 4 bases, with 6 bases between the two germline ends. CDR3 length: 13 residues. The CDR3 bases are TGTGCCAGCAGTGAAATGAGGTACAATGAGCAGTTCTTC. This codes for CASSEMRYNEQFF.

Only a few counts were recorded for this clonotype. V is TRBV7-3 and J is TRBJ2-7; D tentatively reads TRBD1 or TRBD2 (5 bases each). CDR1 is SGHTA and CDR2 is FQGTGA in the germline V gene. V dropped 1 base and J dropped 0 bases, with 10 bases sitting between them. The CDR3 has 15 residues. CDR3 loop: CASSLRGSRSYEQYF. For the CDR3, the DNA is TGTGCCAGCAGCTTAAGGGGGTCACGCTCCTACGAGCAGTACTTC. The entire variable domain, with the rest obtained from reference TRBV7-3 and TRBJ2-7, is as follows: GAGVSQTPSNKVTEKGKYVELRCDPISGHTALYWYRQSLGQGPEFLIYFQGTGAADDSGLPNDRFFAVRPEGSVSTLKIQRTERGDSAVYLCASSLRGSRSYEQYFGPGTRLTVT.

This clonotype appeared a few times. The gene calls are TRBV5-1 and TRBJ1-2; 7 bases match TRBD1. V gave up 4 bases and J gave up 2 bases; unmatched junction bases: 2. The germline gives CDR1 SGHRS, CDR2 YFSETQ. CDR3 length: 13 residues. CDR3 sequence reads: CASSTTGNYGYTF. The CDR3 DNA sequence: TGCGCCAGCAGCACGACAGGGAACTATGGCTACACCTTC.

This clonotype was recorded a few times. The rearrangement joins TRBV7-2 to TRBJ2-3; either TRBD1 or TRBD2 may fit D (5 bases each). From germline, CDR1 is SGHTA and CDR2 FQGNSA. The V end was cut by 0 bases, the J end by 3 bases, with 19 bases between. The CDR3 consists of 18 residues. CDR3 nucleotide sequence: TGTGCCAGCAGCTTAGCCCCGGGCTGGGGGAAGGGGACAGATACGCAGTATTTT. It translates to CASSLAPGWGKGTDTQYF.

This chain uses TRBV7-8 with TRBJ2-1, with TRBD2 matching over 9 bases. The germline CDR1 and CDR2 sequences are SGHVS and FQNEAQ. V dropped 3 bases and J dropped 2; count of bases not matched to a gene: 5. This CDR3 spans 16 amino acids. The CDR3 nucleotides read TGTGCCAGCAGCTTGCCTGGCGGGGGGGCCTACAATGAGCAGTTCTTC. Encoded protein: CASSLPGGGAYNEQFF. Full variable domain (outside the CDR3, taken from reference TRBV7-8 and TRBJ2-1): GAGVSQSPRYKVAKRGQDVALRCDPISGHVSLFWYQQALGQGPEFLTYFQNEAQLDKSGLPSDRFFAERPEGSVSTLKIQRTQQEDSAVYLCASSLPGGGAYNEQFFGPGTRLTVL.

This clonotype was seen only a few times. The genes are TRBV28 and TRBJ2-7, with D possibly TRBD1 on 6 matching bases. CDR1 is MDHEN, CDR2 SYDVKM, per germline. The CDR3 sequence is 14 residues long. Trimming stripped 6 bases from V and 8 bases from J, with 20 bases between. The chain's CDR3 is CASSLRPPQGKQYF. The CDR3 DNA follows: TGTGCCAGCAGCCTCCGGCCCCCGCAGGGGAAGCAGTACTTC.

The rearrangement links TRBV7-3 to TRBJ2-7; no definite D call. The length of the CDR3 is 13 residues. CDR1 and CDR2 from the germline V gene are SGHTA and FQGTGA. The CDR3 DNA follows: TGTGAAAGAAGCGCAGGACGGCTTACGGAGCAGTACTTC. Its translation: CERSAGRLTEQYF.